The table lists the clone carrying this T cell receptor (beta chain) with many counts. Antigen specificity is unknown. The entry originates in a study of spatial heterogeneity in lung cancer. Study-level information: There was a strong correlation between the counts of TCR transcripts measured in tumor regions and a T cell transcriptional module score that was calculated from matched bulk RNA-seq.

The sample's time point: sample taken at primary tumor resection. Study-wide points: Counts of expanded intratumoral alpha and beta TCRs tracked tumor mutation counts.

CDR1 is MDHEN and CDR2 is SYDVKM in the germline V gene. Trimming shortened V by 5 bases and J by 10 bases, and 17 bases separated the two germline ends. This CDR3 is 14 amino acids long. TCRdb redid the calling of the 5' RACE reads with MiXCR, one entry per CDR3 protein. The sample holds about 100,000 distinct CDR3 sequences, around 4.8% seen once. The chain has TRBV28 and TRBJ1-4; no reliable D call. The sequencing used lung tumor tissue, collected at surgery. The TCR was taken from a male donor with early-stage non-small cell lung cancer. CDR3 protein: CASSPRPDIGKLFF. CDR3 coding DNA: TGTGCCAGCAGTCCGCGACCGGATATTGGAAAACTGTTTTTT. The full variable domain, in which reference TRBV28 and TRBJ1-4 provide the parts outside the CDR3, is DVKVTQSSRYLVKRTGEKVFLECVQDMDHENMFWYRQDPGLGLRLIYFSYDVKMKEKGDIPEGYSVSREKKERFSLILESASTNQTSMYLCASSPRPDIGKLFFGSGTQLSVL.